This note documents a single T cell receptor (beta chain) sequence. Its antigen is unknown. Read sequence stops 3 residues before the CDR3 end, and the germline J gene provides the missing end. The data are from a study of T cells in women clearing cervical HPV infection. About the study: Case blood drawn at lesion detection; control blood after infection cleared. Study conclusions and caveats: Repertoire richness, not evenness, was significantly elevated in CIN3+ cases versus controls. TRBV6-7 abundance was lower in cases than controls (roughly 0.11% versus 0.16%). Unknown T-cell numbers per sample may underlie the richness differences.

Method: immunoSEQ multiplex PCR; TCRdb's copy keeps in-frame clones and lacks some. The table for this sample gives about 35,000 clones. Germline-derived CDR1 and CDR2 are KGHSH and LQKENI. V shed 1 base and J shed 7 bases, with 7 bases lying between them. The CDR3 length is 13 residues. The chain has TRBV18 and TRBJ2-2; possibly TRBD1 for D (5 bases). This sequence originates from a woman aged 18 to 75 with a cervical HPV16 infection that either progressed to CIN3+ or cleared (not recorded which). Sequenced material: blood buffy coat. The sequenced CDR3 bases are TGTGCCAGCTCACCACAGGGGAACGGGGAG. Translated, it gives CASSPQGNGE. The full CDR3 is CASSPQGNGELFF.